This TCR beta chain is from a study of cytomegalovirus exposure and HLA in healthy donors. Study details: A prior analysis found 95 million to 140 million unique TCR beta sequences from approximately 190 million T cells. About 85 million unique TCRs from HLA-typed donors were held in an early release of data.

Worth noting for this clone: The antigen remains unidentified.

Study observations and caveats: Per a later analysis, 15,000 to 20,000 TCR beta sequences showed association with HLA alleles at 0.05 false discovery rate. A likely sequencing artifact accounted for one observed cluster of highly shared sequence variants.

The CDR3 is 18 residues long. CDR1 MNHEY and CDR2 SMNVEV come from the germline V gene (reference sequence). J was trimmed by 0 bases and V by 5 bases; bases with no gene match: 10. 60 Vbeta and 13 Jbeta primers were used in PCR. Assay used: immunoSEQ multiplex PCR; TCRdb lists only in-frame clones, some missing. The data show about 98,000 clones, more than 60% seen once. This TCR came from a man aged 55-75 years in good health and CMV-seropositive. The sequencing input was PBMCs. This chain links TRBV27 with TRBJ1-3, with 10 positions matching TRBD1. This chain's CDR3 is CASSPEGQGFRSGNTIYF. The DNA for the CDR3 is TGTGCCAGCAGTCCTGAGGGACAGGGGTTCCGCTCTGGAAACACCATATATTTT.